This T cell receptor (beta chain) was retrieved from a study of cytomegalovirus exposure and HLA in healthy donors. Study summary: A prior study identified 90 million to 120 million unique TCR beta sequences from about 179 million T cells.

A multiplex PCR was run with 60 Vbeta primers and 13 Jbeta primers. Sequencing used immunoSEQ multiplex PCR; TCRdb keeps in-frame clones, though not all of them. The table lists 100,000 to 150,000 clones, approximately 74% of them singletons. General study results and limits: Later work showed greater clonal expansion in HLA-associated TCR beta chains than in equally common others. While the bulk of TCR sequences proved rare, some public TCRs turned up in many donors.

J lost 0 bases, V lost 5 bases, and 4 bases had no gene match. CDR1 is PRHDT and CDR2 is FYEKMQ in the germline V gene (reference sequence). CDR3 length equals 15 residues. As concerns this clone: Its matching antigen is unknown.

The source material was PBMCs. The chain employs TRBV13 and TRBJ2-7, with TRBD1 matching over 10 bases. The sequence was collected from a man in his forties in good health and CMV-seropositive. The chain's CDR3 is CASSPGQGVSYEQYF. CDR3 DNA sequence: TGTGCCAGCAGCCCCGGACAGGGGGTCTCCTACGAGCAGTACTTC.